Listed here are 9 T cell receptor beta chains from one sample, sequenced in a study of beta chain features in type 1 diabetes (dated by TCRdb to the late 2010s). Study-wide findings and limitations: A moderate but significant shortening of TCRB CDR3 length was observed in type 1 diabetes patients in all four CD4+ subsets.

Libraries were built with the immunoSEQ multiplex PCR assay. All of the isolated RNA was reverse transcribed with the High Capacity cDNA Reverse Transcription Kit, so expressed TCRB transcripts were sequenced. TCRdb obtained this table from immuneACCESS and retained in-frame rearrangements with V and J assigned. These tables miss some clones; where compared with another copy, unresolved V genes account for less than half of the shortfall, and the remainder is unexplained. Recorded for this sample are tens of thousands of clones; about 48% of them occurred a single time. Together, the top ten hold 0.55% to 0.8% of the sample. Their antigens remain unidentified. Sequenced sample: central memory CD4+ T cells from blood. The receptors originated from a man aged 25-45 years with type 1 diabetes.

This chain joins TRBV29-1 and TRBJ2-7; 8 positions agree with TRBD1. The trim removed 5 bases at V and 2 bases at J, leaving 5 bases unmatched. CDR3 length: 13 residues. Germline CDR1 SQVTM, CDR2 ANQGSEA. CDR3: CSVSGQGPYEQYF. The CDR3 nucleotides read TGCAGCGTTTCAGGACAGGGCCCCTACGAGCAGTACTTC.

The genes are TRBV7-8 and TRBJ1-2, with 9 bases aligning to TRBD1. After removal of 0 bases from V and 2 bases from J, the junction contained 7 bases not matched to a gene. This CDR3 is built from 17 residues. CDR1 SGHVS and CDR2 FQNEAQ come from the germline V gene. CDR3 protein: CASSLATYGQGNYGYTF. The CDR3 nucleotides are TGTGCCAGCAGCTTAGCAACTTATGGACAGGGGAACTATGGCTACACCTTC.

V gene TRBV7-9 combines with J gene TRBJ2-2; 7 bases align to TRBD2. Germline values: CDR1 SEHNR, CDR2 FQNEAQ (reference sequence). J lost 0 bases, V lost 5 bases, and 6 bases had no gene match. The length of the CDR3 is 16 residues. The CDR3 DNA follows: TGTGCCAGCAGCACCCGGGAGGCTGCGAACACCGGGGAGCTGTTTTTT. Translation: CASSTREAANTGELFF.

This clone was seen once. The J gene is TRBJ2-1, the V gene TRBV25-1, with 10 bases lining up with TRBD2. Per germline, CDR1 MGHDK and CDR2 SYGVNS. The CDR3 runs 14 residues. Losses at the gene ends were 4 bases for V and 8 bases for J; bases not matched to a gene: 5. The CDR3 loop is CASSVSGRRDEQFF. In DNA form, the CDR3 reads TGTGCCAGCAGTGTTAGCGGGAGGCGGGATGAGCAGTTCTTC.

V gene TRBV30 combines with J gene TRBJ1-1; D gene ambiguous. V was clipped by 3 bases and J by 4 bases, with 18 bases between them. Germline lookup yields CDR1 GTSNPN and CDR2 SVGIG (reference sequence). CDR3 length equals 15 residues. This CDR3 is CAWRAGGSASTEAFF. CDR3 in DNA: TGTGCCTGGAGAGCAGGAGGCAGCGCGAGCACTGAAGCTTTCTTT.

This rearrangement joins TRBV14 to TRBJ2-2, with D possibly matching TRBD2 (5 bases). CDR3 size: 14 residues. The V and J ends lost 0 bases and 5 bases respectively, with 7 bases between them. CDR1 SGHDN and CDR2 FVKESK come from the germline V gene. Here the CDR3 DNA reads TGTGCCAGCAGCCAAGAGAGGGTGACCGGGGAGCTGTTTTTT. Translated, it gives CASSQERVTGELFF. Filled out from reference TRBV14 and TRBJ2-2, the complete variable domain reads EAGVTQFPSHSVIEKGQTVTLRCDPISGHDNLYWYRRVMGKEIKFLLHFVKESKQDESGMPNNRFLAERTGGTYSTLKVQPAELEDSGVYFCASSQERVTGELFFGEGSRLTVL.

The chain links TRBV7-9 to TRBJ2-7; 9 bases line up with TRBD1. V lost 5 bases and J lost 2; bases outside the gene matches: 7. From germline, CDR1 is SEHNR and CDR2 FQNEAQ (reference sequence). The CDR3 covers 15 residues. The CDR3 reads CASSPGTGKAYEQYF. The CDR3 region has the DNA TGTGCCAGCAGCCCGGGGACAGGGAAAGCCTACGAGCAGTACTTC.

V is TRBV7-2 and J is TRBJ2-1; no reliable D call. Germline V gene sequence: CDR1 SGHTA, CDR2 FQGNSA. The V end lost 2 bases, the J end lost 7 bases, and 9 bases lay between the germline ends. CDR3 size: 13 residues. Here the CDR3 reads CASSLRLVNEQFF. The CDR3 nucleotides read TGTGCCAGCAGCTTAAGGCTAGTAAATGAGCAGTTCTTC.

The chain is built from TRBV7-6 and TRBJ1-1, with D unclear. V lost 4 bases, J lost 1 base, and 7 bases lay in between. Looked up from germline, CDR1 is SGHVS and CDR2 is FNYEAQ. The CDR3 runs 13 residues. The DNA of the CDR3 is TGTGCCAGCAGCTACACAGAGAACACTGAAGCTTTCTTT. Residues: CASSYTENTEAFF.